These 23 T cell receptor beta chains originate from one sample sequenced in a study of identical twins. A single record per CDR3 protein comes from TCRdb applying MiXCR to the 5' RACE reads. This sample has fewer than 900,000 distinct CDR3 sequences, with roughly 18% found just once. The sample also formed part of further work on T cells expressing NK-cell markers.

Material for sequencing was PBMCs. Receptor source: a woman between 18 and 29 years old in good health.

In its sample, this clonotype was seen a few times. This chain connects TRBV24-1 to TRBJ2-3; no clear D. This CDR3 has 13 residues. The germline CDR1 and CDR2 sequences are KGHDR and SFDVKD. Trimming took 1 base from V and 4 from J, leaving 5 bases between them. CDR3 loop: CATSDFPADTQYF. The DNA for the CDR3 is TGTGCCACCAGTGATTTCCCCGCAGATACGCAGTATTTT.

The chain employs TRBV10-3 and TRBJ1-1; 8 nucleotides agree with TRBD1. The J segment lost 1 base and the V segment lost 6 bases, leaving 1 base of the junction unmatched. Germline values: CDR1 ENHRY, CDR2 SYGVKD. The CDR3 covers 13 residues. The CDR3 spells CAIRTGGNTEAFF. The CDR3 nucleotides are TGTGCCATCAGAACAGGGGGGAACACTGAAGCTTTCTTT.

The chain employs TRBV20-1 and TRBJ1-5; 11 bases fit TRBD1. CDR3 length: 15 amino acids. CDR1 and CDR2 (germline): DFQATT, SNEGSKA (reference sequence). Trimming removed 4 bases from V and 5 bases from J; junction bases left unmatched: 7. The DNA for the CDR3 is TGCAGTGCTACGGGGACAGGGGGTATCGATCAGCCCCAGCATTTT. Translating it yields CSATGTGGIDQPQHF.

In this sample, this clonotype turned up a few times. The V and J genes are TRBV6-5 and TRBJ2-2; D unclear. With 6 bases removed from V and 8 bases from J, the gap between germline ends came to 7 bases. The CDR3 sequence is 11 residues long. In germline, CDR1 is MNHEY, CDR2 SVGAGI. The CDR3 region is CASRVLGELFF. DNA for the CDR3: TGTGCCAGCAGGGTCCTTGGGGAGCTGTTTTTT.

This clonotype was picked up one time. The J gene is TRBJ2-7, the V gene TRBV20-1, with D perhaps matching TRBD1 (6 bases). The CDR3 has 17 amino acids. V lost 2 bases, J lost 2 bases, and 22 bases lay in between. Germline V gives CDR1 DFQATT, CDR2 SNEGSKA (reference sequence). The CDR3 region has the DNA TGCAGTGCTAGAATCTCCTCCGAGGGGACAATTCCCTACGAGCAGTACTTC. Translation: CSARISSEGTIPYEQYF.

This clonotype has a single count. The gene calls are TRBV6-1 and TRBJ2-5; 9 bases line up with TRBD2. Germline V gene sequence: CDR1 MNHNS, CDR2 SASEGT. CDR3 length: 12 amino acids. Unmatched junction bases numbered 4, after V lost 7 bases and J lost 7 bases. CDR3 DNA: TGTGCCAGCACGACTAGCGGAGTGACCCAGTACTTC. This sequence encodes CASTTSGVTQYF.

The rearrangement uses TRBV21-1 and TRBJ2-7; the table's D call TRBD2 went unverified against the DNA. TRBV21-1 is marked as a pseudogene. The CDR3 spans 16 residues. CDR3 residues: CASSKGGGTESYEQYF. CDR3 DNA: TGTGCCAGCAGCAAAGGGGGAGGGACAGAGTCCTACGAGCAGTACTTC.

V is TRBV6-1 and J is TRBJ2-1; TRBD1 matches 9 bases. This CDR3 has 14 amino acids. The germline V gene has CDR1 MNHNS and CDR2 SASEGT. V lost 6 bases to trimming and J lost 4 bases; unmatched junction nucleotides: 4. The CDR3 spells CASSGQGIYNEQFF. In DNA form, the CDR3 reads TGTGCCAGCAGCGGACAGGGGATATACAATGAGCAGTTCTTC.

In this sample, this clonotype turned up a few times. This chain uses TRBV5-4 with TRBJ2-5; 8 nucleotides match TRBD2. The CDR3 has 15 amino acids. The V segment lost 1 base and the J segment 5 bases; nucleotides outside the gene matches: 7. The germline gives CDR1 SGHNT, CDR2 YYREEE (reference sequence). In DNA form, the CDR3 reads TGTGCCAGCAGCTTGATGTCAACGGGAGGGGAGACCCAGTACTTC. Amino acids: CASSLMSTGGETQYF.

In this sample, this clonotype turned up a few times. This sequence joins TRBV7-8 and TRBJ2-3; 7 bases match TRBD2. CDR1 and CDR2 (germline): SGHVS, FQNEAQ. The V segment lost 0 bases and the J segment 3 bases; nucleotides outside the gene matches: 9. The CDR3 is 17 amino acids. The CDR3 coding sequence is TGTGCCAGCAGCTTAGCCCGACTAGCCTTTGGGACAGATACGCAGTATTTT. Translation gives CASSLARLAFGTDTQYF. The entire variable domain, with the rest obtained from reference TRBV7-8 and TRBJ2-3, is as follows: GAGVSQSPRYKVAKRGQDVALRCDPISGHVSLFWYQQALGQGPEFLTYFQNEAQLDKSGLPSDRFFAERPEGSVSTLKIQRTQQEDSAVYLCASSLARLAFGTDTQYFGPGTRLTVL.

The chain joins TRBV12-5 to TRBJ2-1; 9 bases are a match to TRBD2. The CDR3 loop spans 14 amino acids. Per the germline V gene, CDR1 is LGHNT and CDR2 is FRNRAP. With V trimmed by 4 bases and J by 9 bases, 7 bases remained unmatched. CDR3 DNA: TGTGCTAGTGGTTCACCCGCTAGCGGGGCTGAGCAGTTCTTC. Translated: CASGSPASGAEQFF.

This rearrangement joins TRBV3-1 to TRBJ2-5; TRBD2 aligns across 7 bases. The CDR3 consists of 16 residues. V shed 1 base and J 3 bases; nucleotides not matched to a gene: 8. Germline V lookup: CDR1 LGHDT, CDR2 YNNKEL (reference sequence). CDR3: CASSQGRLSGKETQYF. The CDR3 DNA reads TGTGCCAGCAGCCAAGGACGCCTCAGCGGGAAAGAGACCCAGTACTTC.

V gene TRBV10-3 combines with J gene TRBJ1-1; D is uncertain. V dropped 3 bases and J dropped 1 base, with 6 bases sitting between them. Per germline, CDR1 ENHRY and CDR2 SYGVKD. The CDR3 extends over 13 amino acids. CDR3: CAISDRTNTEAFF. As DNA, the CDR3 is TGTGCCATCAGTGACAGGACGAACACTGAAGCTTTCTTT.

The DNA of the CDR3 is TGTGCCAGCAGCCTGACCCGGGACAGGGAAGACTATGGCTACACCTTC. It codes for CASSLTRDREDYGYTF. The rearrangement uses TRBV11-2 and TRBJ1-2, with TRBD1 matching over 9 bases. CDR3 length: 16 residues. Germline V gives CDR1 SGHAT, CDR2 FQNNGV. J gave up 3 bases and V 5 bases, and 10 bases lay outside the gene matches.

This clonotype has only one observation. The junction departs from germline at one end; a sequencing error may be responsible. The chain is built from TRBV20-1 and TRBJ2-7; D may be TRBD2 (5 bases). The CDR3 totals 14 residues. Germline V lookup: CDR1 DFQATT, CDR2 SNEGSKA (reference sequence). CDR3 coding DNA: TGCAGTACTAGAGTATTAACTAACCTAAGAGAGCAGTACTTC. It translates to CSTRVLTNLREQYF.

The rearrangement joins TRBV27 to TRBJ2-7; 8 nucleotides line up with TRBD1. The junction had 5 bases not matched to a gene; V was cut back by 6 bases and J by 7 bases. CDR1 is MNHEY and CDR2 is SMNVEV in the germline V gene (reference sequence). This CDR3 spans 12 amino acids. CDR3 region: CASSTTGGEQYF. The CDR3 coding sequence is TGTGCCAGCAGCACTACAGGGGGTGAGCAGTACTTC.

V is TRBV5-6 and J is TRBJ2-5; D is ambiguous. There are 12 residues in the CDR3. Between the trimmed V and J ends, which lost 7 bases and 5 bases, there was a span of 12 bases. Germline lookup yields CDR1 SGHDT and CDR2 YYEEEE. The CDR3 sequence: CASGVGWETQYF. Written as DNA, the CDR3 is TGTGCCAGCGGGGTTGGTTGGGAGACCCAGTACTTC.

This clonotype was picked up a small number of times. The CDR3 loop reads CASSPLPNTEAFF. The CDR3 region has the DNA TGTGCCAGCAGCCCCCTCCCGAACACTGAAGCTTTCTTT. This chain connects TRBV7-9 to TRBJ1-1; D is unresolved. From germline, CDR1 is SEHNR and CDR2 FQNEAQ (reference sequence). V was pared by 5 bases and J by 1 base, with 8 bases between. This CDR3 is 13 amino acids long.

The gene calls are TRBV12-3 or TRBV12-4 and TRBJ1-1; 7 positions match TRBD1. This CDR3 comprises 14 residues. V shed 6 bases and J 4 bases; nucleotides not matched to a gene: 8. The CDR3 reads CASRQTGIGTEAFF. The CDR3 DNA reads as TGTGCCAGCAGACAGACAGGGATCGGCACTGAAGCTTTCTTT.

There are a few counts of this clonotype. The rearrangement uses TRBV19 and TRBJ1-2; the match to TRBD1 covers 8 bases. The CDR3 is 16 residues long. Germline CDR1 LNHDA, CDR2 SQIVND (reference sequence). The V and J ends lost 6 bases and 1 base, in that order; junction bases with no gene match: 10. This chain's CDR3 is CASSRRGQGLNYGYTF. The CDR3 region has the DNA TGTGCCAGTAGCCGACGAGGACAGGGTCTTAACTATGGCTACACCTTC.

The rearrangement links TRBV29-1 to TRBJ1-6; TRBD1 might be the D (5 bases). In germline, CDR1 is SQVTM, CDR2 ANQGSEA. The CDR3 has 12 amino acids. V gave up 0 bases and J gave up 19 bases, with 16 bases separating them. This chain's CDR3 is CSVEEAQGSLHF. DNA for the CDR3: TGCAGCGTTGAAGAAGCCCAGGGTAGTTTACACTTT.

V usage is TRBV5-5 and J usage is TRBJ1-1; 8 nucleotides line up with TRBD1. The CDR3 is 14 residues long. CDR1 and CDR2 from the germline V gene are SGHKS and YYEKEE (reference sequence). With V trimmed by 0 bases and J by 9 bases, 7 bases remained unmatched. The CDR3 loop is CASSLGTGLDQAFF. The CDR3 nucleotides read TGTGCCAGCAGCTTGGGGACAGGGCTGGATCAAGCTTTCTTT.

The chain recombines TRBV7-2 with TRBJ1-1; unclear D gene. In germline, CDR1 is SGHTA, CDR2 FQGNSA. The CDR3 has 14 residues. V gave up 2 bases and J gave up 1 base, with 8 bases separating them. The CDR3 sequence is CASSLIRANTEAFF. CDR3 in DNA: TGTGCCAGCAGCTTAATAAGAGCGAACACTGAAGCTTTCTTT. Variable domain in full (rest from reference TRBV7-2 and TRBJ1-1): GAGVSQSPSNKVTEKGKDVELRCDPISGHTALYWYRQSLGQGLEFLIYFQGNSAPDKSGLPSDRFSAERTGGSVSTLTIQRTQQEDSAVYLCASSLIRANTEAFFGQGTRLTVV.